This is a list of T cell receptor beta chains from one sample in a study of T cells in Graves' hyperthyroidism and ophthalmopathy. TCRdb re-called the multiplex PCR reads through MiXCR, storing one row per CDR3 protein. The sample has 300,000 to 350,000 distinct CDR3 sequences, about 14% seen once; the top ten hold just under 25%. The sample taken for sequencing was blood. Every receptor here comes from a woman under 40 with Graves' hyperthyroidism. The CDR3 runs from the conserved cysteine through the conserved F or W. D genes are given only for firm matches. Only some rows state a clone size, as once, few, many or a class for expanded clones.

abundance | d_gene | j_gene | v_gene | CDR3nt | CDR3aa
. | TRBD2 | TRBJ2-3 | TRBV20-1 | TGCTGCTCGGGGGGGACCACAGATACGCAGTATTTT | CCSGGTTDTQYF
many | . | TRBJ2-7 | TRBV29-1 | TGCAGCGTTGAATCCCCCCAGGGCTACGAGCAGTACTTC | CSVESPQGYEQYF
few | TRBD2 | TRBJ2-1 | TRBV3-1 | TGTGCCAGCAGCCAAGAAACGAGCGGGAGCGATGAGCAGTTCTTC | CASSQETSGSDEQFF
many | TRBD2 | TRBJ2-3 | TRBV7-8 | TGTGCCAGCAGCTTAAGTCCTAGCGGGATGGCAGATACGCAGTATTTT | CASSLSPSGMADTQYF
few | . | TRBJ1-4 | TRBV20-1 | TGCAGTGCTAGAGATTATATGGACACTGGTAGCGAAAAACTGTTTTTT | CSARDYMDTGSEKLFF
many | TRBD1 | TRBJ2-3 | TRBV24-1 | TGTGCCACCAGTGACTCCGGGACAGGGTCGCTTCGAACGCAGTATTTT | CATSDSGTGSLRTQYF
few | . | TRBJ2-1 | TRBV3-1 | TGTGCCAGCAGCCATCGGGGTTCGGGTGAGCAGTTCTTC | CASSHRGSGEQFF
many | . | TRBJ1-2 | TRBV7-8 | TGTGCCAGCAGCCTAAAGGCTCTAGCTAACTATGGCTACACCTTC | CASSLKALANYGYTF
many | . | TRBJ1-6 | TRBV12-3/TRBV12-4 | TGTGCCAGCAGTGCCGGGAGGTTGGGAGGTTCACCCCTCCACTTT | CASSAGRLGGSPLHF
few | TRBD2 | TRBJ2-2 | TRBV7-9 | TGTGCCAGCAGCCTGACAATAGCGGGAGTGAACACCGGGGAGCTGTTTTTT | CASSLTIAGVNTGELFF
many | . | TRBJ2-2 | TRBV12-3/TRBV12-4 | TGTGCCAGCAGTTATGGACAAAGTTCCGGGGAGCTGTTTTTT | CASSYGQSSGELFF
. | . | TRBJ1-2 | TRBV18 | TGTGCCAGCTCACCACTGGTCAGCCCTAGGGATGGCTACACCTTC | CASSPLVSPRDGYTF
. | TRBD2 | TRBJ2-7 | TRBV20-1 | TGCAGTGCTAGCACTAGCGGCTACGAGCAGTACTTC | CSASTSGYEQYF
few | . | TRBJ2-7 | TRBV5-1 | TGCGCCAGCAGCTTGGGGCAGCTGGAGGGCCAGGAGTACTTC | CASSLGQLEGQEYF
many | TRBD1 | TRBJ1-2 | TRBV2 | TGTGCCAGCCCAACCCCGGGACAGGGATTGGGTGGCTACACCTTC | CASPTPGQGLGGYTF
once | . | TRBJ1-1 | TRBV12-5 | TGTGCTAGTGGGACGGGCACTGAAGCTTTCTTT | CASGTGTEAFF
. | . | TRBJ2-7 | TRBV7-2 | TGTGCCAGCAGCCCCCCCAGTCCCTACGAGCAGTACTTC | CASSPPSPYEQYF
many | TRBD2 | TRBJ2-7 | TRBV6-5 | TGTGCCAGCAGTTACTCGACTAGCTCCAACGAGCAGTACTTC | CASSYSTSSNEQYF
few | . | TRBJ2-5 | TRBV29-1 | TGCAGCGTTGATCCGGGGTGGGGGGAGACCCAGTACTTC | CSVDPGWGETQYF
many | . | TRBJ1-4 | TRBV14 | TGTGCCAGCAGCCGTGGGGGAGCAACTAATGAAAAACTGTTTTTT | CASSRGGATNEKLFF
. | . | TRBJ1-2 | TRBV20-1 | TGCAGTGCTATAGAAGATAGGGACTATGGCTACACCTTC | CSAIEDRDYGYTF
. | . | TRBJ2-1 | TRBV7-2 | TGTGCCAGCAGCGTACCCCCATCGGGTCTACTCTACAATGAGCAGTTCTTC | CASSVPPSGLLYNEQFF
. | TRBD1 | TRBJ1-4 | TRBV28 | TGTGCCAGCCGACCCCAAACGACAGGGAAAACTAATGAAAAACTGTTTTTT | CASRPQTTGKTNEKLFF
few | . | TRBJ1-5 | TRBV7-9 | TGTGCCAGCAGCTCCGAGGGGATCAATCAGCCCCAGCATTTT | CASSSEGINQPQHF
. | . | TRBJ2-3 | TRBV27 | TGTGCCAGCAGTCCCCCCGGCTCTTTTTCGCAGTATTTT | CASSPPGSFSQYF
few | . | TRBJ2-1 | TRBV12-3/TRBV12-4 | TGTGCCAGCACCCCTATGCGCCCTGCGAGAGGCTCCTACAATGAGCAGTTCTTC | CASTPMRPARGSYNEQFF
. | . | TRBJ1-3 | TRBV28 | TGTGCCAGCAGCCTCGGGCAGGCGGACACCATATATTTT | CASSLGQADTIYF
. | . | TRBJ1-3 | TRBV6-5 | TGTGCCAGCAGTTACGGGACCCAGGCGGACACCATATATTTT | CASSYGTQADTIYF
. | . | TRBJ2-2 | TRBV27 | TGTGCCAGCAGGCCAGTGGGAGCCGGGGAGCTGTTTTTT | CASRPVGAGELFF
many | TRBD2 | TRBJ2-7 | TRBV13 | TGTGCCAGCAGTCTTAGCGGGGGCACGTACTACGAGCAGTACTTC | CASSLSGGTYYEQYF
. | TRBD2 | TRBJ2-7 | TRBV20-1 | TGCAGTGCCAGCAAGGGGACTAGCCATACCTACGAGCAGTACTTC | CSASKGTSHTYEQYF
few | . | TRBJ2-5 | TRBV27 | TGTGCCAGCAGTTTCGGGTGGGGGCAAGAGACCCAGTACTTC | CASSFGWGQETQYF
many | TRBD2 | TRBJ2-3 | TRBV11-3 | TGTGCCAGCAGCTTCACTAGCGGGAGTGCAGATACGCAGTATTTT | CASSFTSGSADTQYF